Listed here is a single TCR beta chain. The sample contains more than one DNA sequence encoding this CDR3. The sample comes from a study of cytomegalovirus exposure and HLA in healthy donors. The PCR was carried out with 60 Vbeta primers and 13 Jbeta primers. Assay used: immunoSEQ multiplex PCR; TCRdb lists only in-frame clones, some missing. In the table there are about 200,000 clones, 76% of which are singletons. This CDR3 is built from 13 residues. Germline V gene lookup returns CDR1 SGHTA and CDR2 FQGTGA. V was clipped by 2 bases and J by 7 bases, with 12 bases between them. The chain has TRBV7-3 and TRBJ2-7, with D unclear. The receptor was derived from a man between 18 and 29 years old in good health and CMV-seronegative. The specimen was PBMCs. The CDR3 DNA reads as TGTGCCAGCAGCTTATTTGCAGGCTATGAGCAGTACTTC. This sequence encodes CASSLFAGYEQYF.